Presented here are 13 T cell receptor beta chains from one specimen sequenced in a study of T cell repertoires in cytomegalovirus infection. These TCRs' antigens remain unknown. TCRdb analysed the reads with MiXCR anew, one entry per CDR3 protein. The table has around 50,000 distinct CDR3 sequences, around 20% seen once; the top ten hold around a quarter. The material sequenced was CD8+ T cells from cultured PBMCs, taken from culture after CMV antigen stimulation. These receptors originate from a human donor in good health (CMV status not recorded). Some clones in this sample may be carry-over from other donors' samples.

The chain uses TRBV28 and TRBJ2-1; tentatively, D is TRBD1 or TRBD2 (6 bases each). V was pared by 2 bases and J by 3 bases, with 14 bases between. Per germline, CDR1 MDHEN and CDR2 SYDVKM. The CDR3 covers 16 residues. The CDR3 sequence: CASSLPLEGGYNEQFF. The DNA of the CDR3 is TGTGCCAGCAGTTTACCCTTAGAGGGGGGCTACAATGAGCAGTTCTTC.

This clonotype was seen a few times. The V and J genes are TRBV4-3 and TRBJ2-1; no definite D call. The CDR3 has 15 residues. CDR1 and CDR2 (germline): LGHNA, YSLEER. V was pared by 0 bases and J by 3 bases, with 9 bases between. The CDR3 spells CASSQDLNNYNEQFF. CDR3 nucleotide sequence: TGCGCCAGCAGCCAAGATCTCAACAACTACAATGAGCAGTTCTTC.

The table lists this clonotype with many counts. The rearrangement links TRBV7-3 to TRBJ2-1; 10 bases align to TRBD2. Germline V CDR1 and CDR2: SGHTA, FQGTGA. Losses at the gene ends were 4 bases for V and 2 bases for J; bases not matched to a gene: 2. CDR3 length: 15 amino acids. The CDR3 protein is CASSSGLATYNEQFF. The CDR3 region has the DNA TGTGCCAGCAGCTCGGGACTAGCGACCTACAATGAGCAGTTCTTC. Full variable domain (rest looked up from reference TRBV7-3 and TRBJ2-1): GAGVSQTPSNKVTEKGKYVELRCDPISGHTALYWYRQSLGQGPEFLIYFQGTGAADDSGLPNDRFFAVRPEGSVSTLKIQRTERGDSAVYLCASSSGLATYNEQFFGPGTRLTVL.

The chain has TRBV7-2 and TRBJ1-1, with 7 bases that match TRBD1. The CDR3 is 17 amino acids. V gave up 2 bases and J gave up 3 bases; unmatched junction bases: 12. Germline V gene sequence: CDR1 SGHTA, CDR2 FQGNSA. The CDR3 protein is CASSLHRDSGRDTEAFF. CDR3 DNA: TGTGCCAGCAGCTTACACCGGGACAGCGGGCGAGACACTGAAGCTTTCTTT.

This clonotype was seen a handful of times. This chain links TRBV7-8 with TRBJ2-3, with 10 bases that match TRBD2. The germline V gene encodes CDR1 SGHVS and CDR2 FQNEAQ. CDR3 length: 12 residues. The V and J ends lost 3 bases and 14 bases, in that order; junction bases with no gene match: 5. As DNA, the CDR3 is TGTGCCAGCAGCTTTAGCGGGGGGCCTCGGTATTTT. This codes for CASSFSGGPRYF. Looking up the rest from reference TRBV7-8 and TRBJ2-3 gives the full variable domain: GAGVSQSPRYKVAKRGQDVALRCDPISGHVSLFWYQQALGQGPEFLTYFQNEAQLDKSGLPSDRFFAERPEGSVSTLKIQRTQQEDSAVYLCASSFSGGPRYFGPGTRLTVL.

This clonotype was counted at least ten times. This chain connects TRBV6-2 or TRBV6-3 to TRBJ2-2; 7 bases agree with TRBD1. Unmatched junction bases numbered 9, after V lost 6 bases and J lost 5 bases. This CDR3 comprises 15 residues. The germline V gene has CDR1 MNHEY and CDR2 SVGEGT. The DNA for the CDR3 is TGTGCCAGCAGCCAGAACAGGGGCGGGACCGGGGAGCTGTTTTTT. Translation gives CASSQNRGGTGELFF.

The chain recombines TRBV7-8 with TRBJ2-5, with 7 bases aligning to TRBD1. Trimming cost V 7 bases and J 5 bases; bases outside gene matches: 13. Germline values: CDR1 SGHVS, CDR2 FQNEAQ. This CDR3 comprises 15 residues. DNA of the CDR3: TGTGCCAGCAAAGAGGAACAGGGGATGAGGGAGACCCAGTACTTC. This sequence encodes CASKEEQGMRETQYF. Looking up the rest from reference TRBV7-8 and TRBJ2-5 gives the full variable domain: GAGVSQSPRYKVAKRGQDVALRCDPISGHVSLFWYQQALGQGPEFLTYFQNEAQLDKSGLPSDRFFAERPEGSVSTLKIQRTQQEDSAVYLCASKEEQGMRETQYFGPGTRLLVL.

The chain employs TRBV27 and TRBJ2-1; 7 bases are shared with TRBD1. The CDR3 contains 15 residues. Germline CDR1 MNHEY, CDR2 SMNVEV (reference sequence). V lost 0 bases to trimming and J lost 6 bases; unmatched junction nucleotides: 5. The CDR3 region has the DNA TGTGCCAGCAGTTTATCGTGGGGACAGTTCAATGAGCAGTTCTTC. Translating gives CASSLSWGQFNEQFF.

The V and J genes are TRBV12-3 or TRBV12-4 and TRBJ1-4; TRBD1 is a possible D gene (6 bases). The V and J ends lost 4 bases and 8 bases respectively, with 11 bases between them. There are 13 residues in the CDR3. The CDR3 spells CASSSTGGEKLFF. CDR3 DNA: TGTGCCAGCAGTTCGACAGGCGGCGAAAAACTGTTTTTT.

CDR3 nucleotides: TGTGCCAGCAGCCCCGGGACGAGCTCGATGGGCGAGACCCAGTACTTC. Amino acid sequence: CASSPGTSSMGETQYF. The V gene is TRBV11-1, the J gene TRBJ2-5; possibly TRBD1 or TRBD2 for D (5 bases each). This CDR3 has 16 amino acids. Germline CDR1 SGHAT, CDR2 FQDESV (reference sequence). Trimming removed 5 bases from V and 5 bases from J, with 21 bases in between.

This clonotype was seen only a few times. The CDR3 DNA sequence: TGTGCCAGCAGTTTGGGGACAGGGGCAAGTCGGGGCTACACCTTC. Its protein is CASSLGTGASRGYTF. This rearrangement joins TRBV12-3 or TRBV12-4 to TRBJ1-2; TRBD1 aligns across 10 bases. J was trimmed by 8 bases and V by 3 bases; bases with no gene match: 9. The CDR3 contains 15 residues.

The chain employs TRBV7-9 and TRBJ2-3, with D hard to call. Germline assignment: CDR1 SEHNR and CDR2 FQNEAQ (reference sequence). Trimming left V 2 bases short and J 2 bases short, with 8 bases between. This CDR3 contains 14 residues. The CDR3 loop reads CASSLSVDTDTQYF. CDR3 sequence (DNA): TGTGCCAGCAGCTTATCGGTGGACACAGATACGCAGTATTTT.

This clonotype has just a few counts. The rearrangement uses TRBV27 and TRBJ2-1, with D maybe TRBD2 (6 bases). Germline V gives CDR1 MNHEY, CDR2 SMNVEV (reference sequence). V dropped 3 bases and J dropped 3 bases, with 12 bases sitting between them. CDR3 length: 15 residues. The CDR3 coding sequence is TGTGCCAGCAGTTTGCTTCCTAGCGACTACAATGAGCAGTTCTTC. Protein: CASSLLPSDYNEQFF.